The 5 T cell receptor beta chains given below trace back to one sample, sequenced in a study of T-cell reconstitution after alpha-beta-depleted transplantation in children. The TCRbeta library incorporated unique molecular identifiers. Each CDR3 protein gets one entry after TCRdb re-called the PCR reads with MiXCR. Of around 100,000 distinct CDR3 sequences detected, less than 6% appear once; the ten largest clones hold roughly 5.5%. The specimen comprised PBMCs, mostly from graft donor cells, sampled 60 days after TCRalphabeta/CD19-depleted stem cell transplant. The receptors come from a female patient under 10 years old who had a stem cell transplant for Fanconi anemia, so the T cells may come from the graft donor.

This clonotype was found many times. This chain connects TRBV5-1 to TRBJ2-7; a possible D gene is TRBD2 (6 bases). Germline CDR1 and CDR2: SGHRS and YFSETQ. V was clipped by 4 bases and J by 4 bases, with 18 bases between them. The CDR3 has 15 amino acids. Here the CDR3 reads CASSLGGVGPYEQYF. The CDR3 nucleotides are TGCGCCAGCAGCCTGGGAGGCGTGGGGCCGTACGAGCAGTACTTC.

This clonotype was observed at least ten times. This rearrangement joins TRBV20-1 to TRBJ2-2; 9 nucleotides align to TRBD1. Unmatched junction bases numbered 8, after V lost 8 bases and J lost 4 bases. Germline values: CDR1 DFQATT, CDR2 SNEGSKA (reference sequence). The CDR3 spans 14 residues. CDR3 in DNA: TGCAGTTCACCAAACAGGGGGCGCACCGGGGAGCTGTTTTTT. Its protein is CSSPNRGRTGELFF.

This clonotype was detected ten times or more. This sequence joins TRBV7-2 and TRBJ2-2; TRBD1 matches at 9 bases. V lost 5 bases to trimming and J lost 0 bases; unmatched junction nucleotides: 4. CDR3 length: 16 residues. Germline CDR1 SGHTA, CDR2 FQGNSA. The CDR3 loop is CASSPRQGANTGELFF. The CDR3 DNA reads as TGTGCCAGCAGCCCAAGACAGGGGGCGAACACCGGGGAGCTGTTTTTT.

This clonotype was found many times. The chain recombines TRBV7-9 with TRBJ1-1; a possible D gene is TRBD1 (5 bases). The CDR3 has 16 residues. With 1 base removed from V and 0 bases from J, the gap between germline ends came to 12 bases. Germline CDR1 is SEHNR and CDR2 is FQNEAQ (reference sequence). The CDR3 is CASSLGIVGVNTEAFF. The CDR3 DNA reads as TGTGCCAGCAGCTTAGGGATCGTAGGGGTGAACACTGAAGCTTTCTTT.

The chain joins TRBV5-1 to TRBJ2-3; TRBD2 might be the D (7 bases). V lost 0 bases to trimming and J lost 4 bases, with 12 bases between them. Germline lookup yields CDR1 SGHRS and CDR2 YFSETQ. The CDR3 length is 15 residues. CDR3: CASSLVGGAPDTQYF. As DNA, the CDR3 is TGCGCCAGCAGCTTGGTGGGGGGGGCACCAGATACGCAGTATTTT.